The 3 T cell receptor beta chains listed next were all sequenced from one sample in a study of blood T cell repertoires in COVID-19 (dated by TCRdb to between 2020 and 2021). The library came from the immunoSEQ multiplex PCR assay. The immuneACCESS repertoire file appears here via TCRdb, limited to in-frame rearrangements. These files lack a portion of the clones; in checked studies, under half of the deficit traces to unresolved V genes, and the cause of the others is not known. The table for this sample lists around 74,000 clones; roughly 85% of them were counted only once. The biggest ten clones account for under 9.5% of the sample. The source material was peripheral blood. The receptors were gathered from a man between 25 and 39 years old with acute or convalescent COVID-19.

This chain joins TRBV6-2 or TRBV6-3 and TRBJ1-1; D is undetermined. CDR3 size: 14 residues. Germline loops: CDR1 MNHEY, CDR2 SVGEGT. V shed 5 bases and J shed 0 bases, with 10 bases lying between them. DNA of the CDR3: TGTGCCAGCAGTGTAGGGAGGATGAACACTGAAGCTTTCTTT. This translates into CASSVGRMNTEAFF.

V is TRBV15 and J is TRBJ2-3, with a possible D match to TRBD1 (6 bases). CDR3 size: 16 residues. Per germline, CDR1 LNHNV and CDR2 YYDKDF (reference sequence). Trimming shortened V by 1 base and J by 0 bases, and 11 bases separated the two germline ends. CDR3 sequence reads: CATSRGGQPSTDTQYF. DNA of the CDR3: TGTGCCACCAGCAGAGGCGGACAGCCTAGCACAGATACGCAGTATTTT.

V is TRBV6-6 and J is TRBJ1-3, with 7 positions matching TRBD1. The CDR3 sequence is 12 residues long. With V trimmed by 4 bases and J by 9 bases, 3 bases remained unmatched. Per germline, CDR1 MNHNY and CDR2 SVGAGI (reference sequence). The CDR3 here is CASSSTGSTIYF. The CDR3 DNA reads TGTGCCAGCAGTTCGACAGGGTCCACCATATATTTT.